The 11 T cell receptor beta chains in this list originate from one sample, sequenced in a study of read filtering for tumor transcriptome and immune sequencing. The library was built from around 400 ng RNA with molecular barcoded adaptors for alpha/delta and beta/gamma chains. TCRdb ran MiXCR on the reads and lists one entry per CDR3 protein. The sample has tens of thousands of distinct CDR3 sequences, 13% to 15% seen once. Material: a population of CD138-negative cells sorted from bone marrow. The receptors here all came from a donor aged 40 or over with multiple myeloma.

This clonotype was seen at least ten times. The chain has TRBV19 and TRBJ2-3; D remains unclear. Germline V CDR1 and CDR2: LNHDA, SQIVND (reference sequence). V lost 7 bases and J 2 bases, leaving 7 bases between the germline ends. This CDR3 comprises 12 residues. CDR3 residues: CASTSYTDTQYF. Written as DNA, the CDR3 is TGTGCCAGTACTTCGTACACAGATACGCAGTATTTT.

This clonotype was counted at least ten times. V and J are TRBV18 and TRBJ2-5, with 13 bases lining up with TRBD2. In germline, CDR1 is KGHSH, CDR2 LQKENI. The CDR3 loop spans 16 amino acids. With V trimmed by 0 bases and J by 9 bases, 7 bases remained unmatched. The CDR3 reads CASSPPGTSGNGAQYF. The CDR3 DNA reads TGTGCCAGCTCACCACCAGGGACTAGCGGGAACGGAGCCCAGTACTTC.

This clonotype was seen repeatedly, ten times or more. V usage is TRBV3-1 and J usage is TRBJ2-7; TRBD2 matches 9 bases. The CDR3 spans 15 residues. Germline V gives CDR1 LGHDT, CDR2 YNNKEL (reference sequence). With 4 bases clipped from V and 6 bases from J, the junction kept 10 bases outside the gene matches. CDR3 sequence: CASSLASGRKSEQYF. CDR3 coding DNA: TGTGCCAGCAGCCTGGCCAGCGGGAGGAAAAGCGAGCAGTACTTC.

This clonotype showed up many times. V and J are TRBV7-8 and TRBJ2-1; 15 bases are a match to TRBD2. Germline CDR1 reads SGHVS; CDR2 reads FQNEAQ. Unmatched junction bases numbered 2, after V lost 2 bases and J lost 6 bases. This CDR3 region has 16 residues. CDR3 coding DNA: TGTGCCAGCAGCTTATGGGGACTAGCGGGAGGCAATGAGCAGTTCTTC. Its protein product is CASSLWGLAGGNEQFF.

In its sample, this clonotype was seen many times. V usage is TRBV7-6 and J usage is TRBJ2-7, with D perhaps TRBD2 (6 bases). The V gene lost 2 bases and the J gene lost 5 bases, with 19 bases spanning the gap. The CDR3 contains 16 residues. Germline CDR1 is SGHVS and CDR2 is FNYEAQ. Written as DNA, the CDR3 is TGTGCCAGCAGCTTACAGGTCCACGGGAGTAAGGACGAGCAGTACTTC. Encoded protein: CASSLQVHGSKDEQYF.

The table lists this clonotype with many counts. This sequence joins TRBV7-3 and TRBJ2-1; D not resolved. Trimming cost V 0 bases and J 2 bases, with 8 bases left between them. The germline CDR1 and CDR2 sequences are SGHTA and FQGTGA. This CDR3 comprises 15 residues. The CDR3 DNA sequence: TGTGCCAGCAGCTTAACGGGTGACCCCTACAATGAGCAGTTCTTC. It translates to CASSLTGDPYNEQFF. Together with reference TRBV7-3 and TRBJ2-1, the CDR3 gives the full variable domain: GAGVSQTPSNKVTEKGKYVELRCDPISGHTALYWYRQSLGQGPEFLIYFQGTGAADDSGLPNDRFFAVRPEGSVSTLKIQRTERGDSAVYLCASSLTGDPYNEQFFGPGTRLTVL.

Notes on this clonotype: The germline gene is not matched at one end of the junction; a read error may be the cause. V and J are TRBV2 and TRBJ2-1, with D possibly matching TRBD2 (6 bases). CDR3 length: 13 residues. CDR1 and CDR2 from the germline V gene are SNHLY and FYNNEI. CDR3 sequence reads: CASSSTRSNERFF. The CDR3 nucleotides read TGTGCCAGCAGCTCGACTAGGAGCAATGAGCGGTTCTTC. The entire variable domain, with the rest obtained from reference TRBV2 and TRBJ2-1, is as follows: EPEVTQTPSHQVTQMGQEVILRCVPISNHLYFYWYRQILGQKVEFLVSFYNNEISEKSEIFDDQFSVERPDGSNFTLKIRSTKLEDSAMYFCASSSTRSNERFFGPGTRLTVL.

At least ten counts were recorded for this clonotype. V usage is TRBV9 and J usage is TRBJ2-3, with D perhaps TRBD2 (6 bases). V lost 2 bases, J lost 0 bases, and 10 bases lay in between. Germline V gene sequence: CDR1 SGDLS, CDR2 YYNGEE. There are 15 residues in the CDR3. CDR3 amino acids: CASSVGGSSTDTQYF. CDR3 in DNA: TGTGCCAGCAGCGTCGGGGGTTCTAGCACAGATACGCAGTATTTT.

This clonotype was counted ten times or more. Lacking the conserved final phenylalanine or tryptophan, this CDR3 likely reflects a read error. The chain couples TRBV4-1 to TRBJ2-3; 9 positions match TRBD2. The junction had 8 bases not matched to a gene; V was cut back by 0 bases and J by 4 bases. CDR3 length: 17 amino acids. The germline V gene encodes CDR1 MGHRA and CDR2 YSYEKL. The CDR3 loop reads CASSQDRAGGMPDTQYS. For the CDR3, the DNA is TGCGCCAGCAGCCAAGATAGGGCGGGAGGGATGCCAGATACGCAGTATTCT.

This clonotype was detected many times. CDR3 loop: CASRPGQGMNQPQHF. The DNA for the CDR3 is TGTGCCAGCAGGCCGGGACAGGGTATGAATCAGCCCCAGCATTTT. The chain couples TRBV12-3 or TRBV12-4 to TRBJ1-5, with TRBD1 matching 9 bases. V lost 6 bases to trimming and J lost 4 bases; unmatched junction nucleotides: 7. The CDR3 sequence is 15 residues long.

This clonotype was seen only a few times. Given a much more abundant clone one base away, this may be a read error. The chain couples TRBV7-3 to TRBJ2-5; TRBD2 matches 13 bases. CDR1 is SGHTA, CDR2 FQGTGA, per germline. CDR3 length equals 15 residues. The CDR3 coding sequence is TGTGCCAGCAGCCTTACCGGGACTAGCGGGGAGACCCAGTGCTTC. Its protein product is CASSLTGTSGETQCF.